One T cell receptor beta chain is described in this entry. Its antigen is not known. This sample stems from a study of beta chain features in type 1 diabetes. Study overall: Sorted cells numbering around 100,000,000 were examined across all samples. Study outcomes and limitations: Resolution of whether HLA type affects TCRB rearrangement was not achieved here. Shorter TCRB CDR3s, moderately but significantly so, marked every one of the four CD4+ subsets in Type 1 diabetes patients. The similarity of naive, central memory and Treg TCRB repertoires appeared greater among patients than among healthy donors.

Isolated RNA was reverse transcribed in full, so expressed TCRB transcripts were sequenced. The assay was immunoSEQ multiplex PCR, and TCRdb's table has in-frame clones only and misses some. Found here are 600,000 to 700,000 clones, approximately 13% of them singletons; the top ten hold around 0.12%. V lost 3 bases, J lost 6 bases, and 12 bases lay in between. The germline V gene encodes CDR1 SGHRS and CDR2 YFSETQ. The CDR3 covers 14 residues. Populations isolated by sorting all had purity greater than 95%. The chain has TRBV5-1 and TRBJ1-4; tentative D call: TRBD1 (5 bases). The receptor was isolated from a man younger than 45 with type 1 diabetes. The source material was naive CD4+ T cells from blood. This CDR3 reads CASSWGRGDEKLFF. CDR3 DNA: TGCGCCAGCAGCTGGGGCCGGGGGGATGAAAAACTGTTTTTT. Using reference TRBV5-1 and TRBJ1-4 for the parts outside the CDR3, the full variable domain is KAGVTQTPRYLIKTRGQQVTLSCSPISGHRSVSWYQQTPGQGLQFLFEYFSETQRNKGNFPGRFSGRQFSNSRSEMNVSTLELGDSALYLCASSWGRGDEKLFFGSGTQLSVL.